The 18 T cell receptor beta chains listed next were all sequenced from one sample in a study of OX40 agonist ivuxolimab in advanced cancers. TCRdb's table, derived via immunoSEQ multiplex PCR, lists solely in-frame clones and lacks some. The table includes tens of thousands of clones, 80% to 90% detected once. Source: CD4+ or CD8+ T cells sorted from blood, taken in a trial of the OX40 agonist ivuxolimab. The receptors stem from an adult with an advanced solid tumor such as melanoma, head and neck, liver or kidney cancer.

The chain is built from TRBV7-2 and TRBJ1-3; no clear D gene. The CDR3 runs 14 residues. V was clipped by 3 bases and J by 0 bases, with 6 bases between them. Germline assignment: CDR1 SGHTA and CDR2 FQGNSA. CDR3 DNA sequence: TGTGCCAGCAGCTTGGTCCACTCTGGAAACACCATATATTTT. Amino acid sequence: CASSLVHSGNTIYF.

Concerning this clone: Other DNA sequences from this sample encode an identical CDR3 as well. The rearrangement links TRBV19 to TRBJ2-3, with D maybe TRBD2 (6 bases). The CDR3 covers 13 residues. V lost 2 bases and J 6 bases, leaving 9 bases between the germline ends. CDR1 and CDR2 (germline): LNHDA, SQIVND (reference sequence). CDR3 sequence: CASSIKAGDTQYF. CDR3 DNA sequence: TGTGCCAGTAGTATAAAGGCGGGGGATACGCAGTATTTT.

This rearrangement joins TRBV19 to TRBJ2-1; 9 nucleotides align to TRBD1. J lost 6 bases, V lost 4 bases, and 7 bases had no gene match. The germline V gene has CDR1 LNHDA and CDR2 SQIVND (reference sequence). The CDR3 has 15 residues. CDR3 in amino acids: CASSTTGQGFNEQFF. CDR3 in DNA: TGTGCCAGTAGTACCACGGGACAGGGTTTCAATGAGCAGTTCTTC.

This clone appeared a few times. The rearrangement links TRBV25-1 to TRBJ1-1, with D uncertain. Germline loops: CDR1 MGHDK, CDR2 SYGVNS. The V end was cut by 4 bases, the J end by 0 bases, with 9 bases between. The CDR3 runs to 14 residues. In DNA, the CDR3 is TGTGCCAGCAGTGGCAGGTTGATGAACACTGAAGCTTTCTTT. Translation: CASSGRLMNTEAFF.

The chain uses TRBV7-3 and TRBJ1-2; TRBD1 might be the D (5 bases). CDR3 length equals 14 residues. CDR1 and CDR2 (germline): SGHTA, FQGTGA. Trimming stripped 2 bases from V and 3 bases from J, with 10 bases between. CDR3 DNA sequence: TGTGCCAGCAGCTTAGGGACGAACTACTATGGCTACACCTTC. Amino acids: CASSLGTNYYGYTF.

The chain employs TRBV28 and TRBJ1-5, with D possibly TRBD1 on 5 matching bases. Per germline, CDR1 MDHEN and CDR2 SYDVKM. CDR3 length equals 15 residues. V lost 5 bases and J 4 bases, leaving 15 bases between the germline ends. Written as DNA, the CDR3 is TGTGCCAGCAGTCCCCCCAGGGCTCTGAATCAGCCCCAGCATTTT. Residues: CASSPPRALNQPQHF.

The CDR3 bases are TGTGCCAGCAGCTTGGTTCCGGCCGAGCAGTACTTC. Its translation: CASSLVPAEQYF. This chain joins TRBV5-8 and TRBJ2-7; D is ambiguous. The CDR3 covers 12 residues. Between the trimmed V and J ends, which lost 0 bases and 6 bases, there was a span of 7 bases. Germline V gene data show CDR1 as SGHTS and CDR2 as YDEGEE.

The rearrangement uses TRBV7-3 and TRBJ2-2; D possibly uses TRBD1 or TRBD2 (5 bases each). In germline, CDR1 is SGHTA, CDR2 FQGTGA. Trimming pared 5 bases from V and 0 bases from J, leaving 10 bases between. The CDR3 totals 15 residues. The CDR3: CASSPGRANTGELFF. The CDR3 coding sequence is TGTGCCAGCAGCCCGGGACGGGCGAACACCGGGGAGCTGTTTTTT. Full variable domain (outside the CDR3, taken from reference TRBV7-3 and TRBJ2-2): GAGVSQTPSNKVTEKGKYVELRCDPISGHTALYWYRQSLGQGPEFLIYFQGTGAADDSGLPNDRFFAVRPEGSVSTLKIQRTERGDSAVYLCASSPGRANTGELFFGEGSRLTVL.

This chain uses TRBV21-1 with TRBJ1-2; the tabulated D call, TRBD1, remains unverified against the DNA. TRBV21-1 is listed as a pseudogene. The CDR3 totals 13 residues. CDR3: CASTRTGGDGYTF. The CDR3 DNA sequence: TGTGCCAGCACTCGGACAGGGGGCGATGGCTACACCTTC.

The chain carries TRBV27 and TRBJ2-1, with 7 bases fitting TRBD2. J lost 5 bases, V lost 7 bases, and 23 bases had no gene match. In germline, CDR1 is MNHEY, CDR2 SMNVEV (reference sequence). The CDR3 totals 19 residues. The CDR3 region has the DNA TGTGCCAGCACCCCACCGCGGGGCATGGCTAGCGGAGAAAACAATGAGCAGTTCTTC. Translation gives CASTPPRGMASGENNEQFF.

This clone has just a few counts. The chain links TRBV25-1 to TRBJ1-1, with D tentatively TRBD1 (5 bases). The CDR3 covers 13 residues. Trimming left V 8 bases short and J 11 bases short, with 21 bases between. The germline gives CDR1 MGHDK, CDR2 SYGVNS. The CDR3 region is CASSPSLRGMAFF. For the CDR3, the DNA is TGTGCCAGCTCGCCTAGTTTGCGGGGCATGGCTTTCTTT.

This chain uses TRBV9 with TRBJ2-2; D is undetermined. CDR1 and CDR2 (germline): SGDLS, YYNGEE. This CDR3 has 12 amino acids. Trimming removed 5 bases from V and 1 base from J, with 3 bases in between. CDR3: CASRGNTGELFF. The DNA for the CDR3 is TGTGCCAGCAGGGGGAACACCGGGGAGCTGTTTTTT.

The chain has TRBV7-9 and TRBJ2-1; 9 positions match TRBD2. In germline, CDR1 is SEHNR, CDR2 FQNEAQ (reference sequence). V lost 3 bases and J lost 4; bases outside the gene matches: 4. This CDR3 is built from 15 residues. The CDR3 protein is CASSLRGGIYNEQFF. DNA for the CDR3: TGTGCCAGCAGCTTGCGGGGGGGAATTTACAATGAGCAGTTCTTC.

In regard to this clone: This sample also contains other DNA sequences that code for the same CDR3. The gene calls are TRBV5-1 and TRBJ1-5; no definite D call. From germline, CDR1 is SGHRS and CDR2 YFSETQ. V dropped 4 bases and J dropped 0 bases, with 5 bases sitting between them. The CDR3 length is 13 residues. CDR3 bases: TGCGCCAGCAGCATGGATAGCAATCAGCCCCAGCATTTT. Its protein is CASSMDSNQPQHF.

The chain uses TRBV13 and TRBJ2-4; a weak D match, TRBD2 (5 bases). Deletions cut 1 base from V and 7 bases from J, with 8 bases between. The CDR3 loop spans 13 amino acids. From germline, CDR1 is PRHDT and CDR2 FYEKMQ (reference sequence). CDR3 residues: CASSLDPGNIQYF. The CDR3 DNA reads TGTGCCAGCAGCTTAGATCCGGGGAACATTCAGTACTTC.

The chain carries TRBV19 and TRBJ1-1, with 10 bases that match TRBD1. The CDR3 extends over 16 amino acids. Germline CDR1 LNHDA, CDR2 SQIVND (reference sequence). V was clipped by 4 bases and J by 6 bases; unmatched bases: 11. The CDR3 protein is CASSNSDRGFQAEAFF. The CDR3 DNA is TGTGCCAGTAGTAATTCGGACAGGGGGTTTCAGGCTGAAGCTTTCTTT.

The gene calls are TRBV5-1 and TRBJ1-2; D gene ambiguous. The V gene's germline CDR1 is SGHRS and CDR2 YFSETQ. The CDR3 spans 13 residues. V was cut by 6 bases and J by 7 bases, with 16 bases left in between. The CDR3 bases are TGCGCCAGCACCGCGTCTGGGCTGAGTGGCTACACCTTC. Its translation: CASTASGLSGYTF.

The chain recombines TRBV7-2 with TRBJ1-4; D is undetermined. Trimming shortened V by 5 bases and J by 10 bases, and 20 bases separated the two germline ends. Germline-derived CDR1 and CDR2 are SGHTA and FQGNSA. This CDR3 has 15 residues. CDR3 DNA sequence: TGTGCCAGCAGCCTAGGGAATACAGCCTTAGGAAAACTGTTTTTT. Its protein is CASSLGNTALGKLFF.